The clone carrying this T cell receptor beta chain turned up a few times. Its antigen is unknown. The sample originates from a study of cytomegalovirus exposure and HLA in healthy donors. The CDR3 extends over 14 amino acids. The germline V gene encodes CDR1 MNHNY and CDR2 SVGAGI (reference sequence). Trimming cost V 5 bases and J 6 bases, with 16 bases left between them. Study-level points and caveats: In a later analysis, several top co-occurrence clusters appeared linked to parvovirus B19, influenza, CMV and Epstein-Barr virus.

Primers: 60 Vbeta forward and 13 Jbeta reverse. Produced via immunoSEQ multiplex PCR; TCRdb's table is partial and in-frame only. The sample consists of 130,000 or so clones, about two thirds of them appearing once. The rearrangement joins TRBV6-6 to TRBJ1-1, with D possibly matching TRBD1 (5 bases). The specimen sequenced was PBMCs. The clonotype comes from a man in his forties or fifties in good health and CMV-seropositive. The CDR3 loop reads CASSDYGGSAEAFF. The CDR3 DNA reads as TGTGCCAGCAGTGACTACGGGGGGTCGGCTGAAGCTTTCTTT.